A selection of T cell receptor beta chains follows, all from one sample in a study of blood T cell repertoires in COVID-19. The repertoire was sequenced with immunoSEQ multiplex PCR; TCRdb's copy has only in-frame clones and lacks some. The sample has around 170,000 clones, 75% to 80% seen once. Input material: peripheral blood. The receptors originated from a woman aged 80 or over with acute or convalescent COVID-19. The CDR3 runs from the conserved cysteine through the conserved F or W. Each record gives: V gene, clone size, J gene, CDR3 protein. Rows may omit the clone size; those that give it use once, few, many or a size class.

v_gene: TRBV19; abundance: .; j_gene: TRBJ2-2; CDR3aa: CASMFAGRGANTGELFF
v_gene: TRBV12-3/TRBV12-4; abundance: .; j_gene: TRBJ1-3; CDR3aa: CASSFGNGNTIYF
v_gene: TRBV2; abundance: .; j_gene: TRBJ1-1; CDR3aa: CASSDYLLNTEAFF
v_gene: TRBV3-1/TRBV3-2; abundance: .; j_gene: TRBJ2-1; CDR3aa: CASRPNRVSINEQFF
v_gene: TRBV6-1; abundance: .; j_gene: TRBJ1-5; CDR3aa: CASSDRVGQPQHF
v_gene: TRBV6-1; abundance: .; j_gene: TRBJ1-1; CDR3aa: CASSDFGQGATEAFF
v_gene: TRBV27; abundance: .; j_gene: TRBJ1-1; CDR3aa: CASSPAPGGRGTEAFF
v_gene: TRBV5-6; abundance: .; j_gene: TRBJ1-1; CDR3aa: CASSLAGNTEAFF
v_gene: TRBV19; abundance: .; j_gene: TRBJ1-6; CDR3aa: CASSNTGAGSPLHF
v_gene: TRBV6-5; abundance: .; j_gene: TRBJ2-7; CDR3aa: CATRGVAASYEQYF
v_gene: TRBV6-5; abundance: .; j_gene: TRBJ1-2; CDR3aa: CASAALQGIGYTF
v_gene: TRBV9; abundance: few; j_gene: TRBJ1-3; CDR3aa: CASSVEQSHSGNTIYF